The TCR beta chain under discussion was sequenced for a study of graft-versus-host responses after intestinal transplantation (dated by TCRdb to about 2021). About the full investigation: The transplants that recipients got were multivisceral, liver-intestinal, or isolated intestinal. Anti-thymocyte globulin induction was given to all recipients, followed by maintenance tacrolimus and steroids for approximately three years. Graft-versus-host and host-versus-graft alloreactive T cell clones were tracked in the graft, circulation and bone marrow after intestinal transplantation using bulk TCR-beta CDR3 sequencing. Alloreactive clones were identified by sequencing pre-transplant mixed lymphocyte reaction products and comparing them with unstimulated pre-transplant donor and recipient T cells. The cohort enrolled 24 intestinal transplant recipients including one retransplant, and a few patients lacking pretransplant specimens were excluded. A peak of at least 4% donor T cells among recipient peripheral blood mononuclear cells was the definition used for donor T cell macrochimerism. Instead of going to the commercial service, samples from a few later patients were sequenced in-house on an Illumina MiSeq and processed with MiXCR.

Broad study findings and their caveats: The conclusions were limited by the relatively low number and heterogeneity of the intestinal transplant patients. Early after transplant, declines in HvG clones were associated with peak levels of circulating GvH clones. In patients with donor T cell macrochimerism, the allografts had high GvH to HvG T cell clonal ratios. GvH clones were detected in recipient bone marrow, and some of these GvH clones were observed earlier in ileal mucosa or blood, consistent with an intestinal mucosal origin.

Trimmed from V: 1 base; trimmed from J: 6 bases; junction bases lacking a gene match: 7. From the germline V gene, CDR1 is SGHVS and CDR2 is FNYEAQ. Measured from the cysteine to the phenylalanine, the CDR3 is 16 residues long. Only CDR3 DNA is held: 48 bases, read in frame from base 1. The time point label here, explained by the study, means: cells obtained before transplantation from donor or recipient. CD3+CD4+ and CD3+CD8+ populations were FACS-sorted from unstimulated pre-transplant donor and recipient cells taken from spleen or lymph nodes. Comments on this clone: Its antigen remains undetermined. Within one base of it there is no much larger clone, and no base qualities were kept.

The library was made by the immunoSEQ multiplex PCR assay. In most patients, genomic DNA was isolated using the Qiagen DNeasy Blood and Tissue Kit and sent frozen to Adaptive Biotechnologies for TCR sequencing. Adaptive Biotechnologies carried out high-throughput TCR-beta CDR3 sequencing of genomic DNA for most patients. Turning to the authors' computational methods: Adaptive's ImmunoSEQ software supplied the TCR sequencing data for about 18 patients, while MiXCR and VDJtools were used to process a few other patients. CD4 versus CD8 sorting errors were corrected by removing sequences found in both subsets at a frequency ratio below 5:1. CDR3 nucleotide sequences shared by donor and recipient were removed because the origin of these sequences could not be assigned. At least 2-fold expansion over unstimulated cells and a minimum CFSE-low frequency of 0.002% (template counts) or 0.001% (read counts) were required for clones to be classified as alloreactive. Mappable clones were those detected in sequenced pre-transplant spleen, lymph node, or MLR CFSE-low populations of the donor or recipient. Cumulative frequency of alloreactive clones was calculated as a percentage of all sequences weighted by copy number. Here the immuneACCESS table is served through TCRdb, limited to in-frame sequences with V and J called. Missing clones are a known gap in these copies; in checked studies unresolved V genes cover under half, and the rest lacks a known reason. V, J and clone size reflect that table, while D and trimming were determined from the DNA. This sample gives about 41,000 clones in total; approximately 95% of them show up just once. The ten largest clones add up to about 0.55% of the sample.

This sample comprised unstimulated CD8+ T cells sorted from spleen or lymph node cells, obtained before transplant. The rearrangement joined TRBV7-6 to TRBJ2-1, with 9 bases aligning to TRBD2. This clonotype was sampled from a human donor who was the organ donor for an intestinal transplant. The CDR3 reads CASSLVLAGGLNEQFF. Here is the DNA: TGTGCCAGCAGCTTAGTCCTGGCGGGGGGGCTCAATGAGCAGTTCTTC.